This TCR beta chain was profiled in a study of T-cell memory formation after mild COVID-19. Study-level results: Researchers found some responding clones in pre-infection memory, a sign that cross-reactive memory joined. For second-wave clones that peaked at day 37, SARS-CoV-2 specificity went unverified. CD4+ contracting clones were found mainly in CM and EM, and CD8+ ones in EMRA.

The table lists this clonotype with a few counts. As yet, its antigen is unknown. TCRdb itself ran the 5' RACE reads through MiXCR, one entry per CDR3 protein. The sample comprises roughly 600,000 distinct CDR3 sequences, under 20% of which are singletons, and about 12% rests with the top ten. The CDR3 is 14 amino acids. The germline CDR1 and CDR2 sequences are SGDLS and YYNGEE. Between the trimmed V and J ends, which lost 0 bases and 5 bases, there was a span of 11 bases. The sequence was obtained from an adult woman who had mild COVID-19 (a few samples of this study predate the infection). Cell type and time point are not known. This chain links TRBV9 with TRBJ2-5; a weak D match, TRBD2 (5 bases). The sample taken for sequencing was PBMCs or a T cell subset sorted from them (not recorded which). The CDR3 sequence is CASSVVGLGETQYF. In DNA form, the CDR3 reads TGTGCCAGCAGCGTAGTAGGACTGGGCGAGACCCAGTACTTC.